The clone carrying this T cell receptor beta chain was recorded once. As processed by the authors: The authors estimated nucleated cell counts from reference gene primer amplification. Measured with immunoSEQ multiplex PCR; TCRdb has only the in-frame clones, and not every one. The V and J calls and clone size come from that table; D and trimming were worked out from the DNA. This sample carries 160,000 or so clones, approximately 86% of them seen once, and the ten largest clones take roughly 1.5%. This record comes from a study of blood T cell repertoires in COVID-19. Study-level background: Sites in the United States, Italy and Spain provided acute and convalescent COVID-19 samples. Sample material is recorded as cDNA or gDNA derived from T cells, B-cell-depleted T cells, or PBMCs.

CDR1 is SEHNR, CDR2 FQNEAQ, per germline (reference sequence). This CDR3 is built from 13 residues. The ends were cut back, 4 bases at V and 6 bases at J, with 12 bases in the middle. The sequence came from a woman aged 50 to 60 with acute or convalescent COVID-19. Source material: peripheral blood. V is TRBV7-9 and J is TRBJ1-2; D is unclear. CDR3 in amino acids: CASSSGEGDGYTF. Written as DNA, the CDR3 is TGTGCCAGCAGCTCCGGGGAGGGTGATGGCTACACCTTC.